These T cell receptor beta chains were read from a single sample in a study of blood T cell repertoires in COVID-19. Profiled with immunoSEQ multiplex PCR; TCRdb holds only in-frame clones, not every one. The sample holds under 300,000 clones; 85% to 90% are singletons and the top ten take 3.7%. Sequenced: peripheral blood. The receptors shown here come from a woman aged 40 to 49 with acute or convalescent COVID-19. CDR3s include the opening cysteine and the closing phenylalanine or tryptophan. D genes are given only for firm matches. Clone size is not always given. Where it is, it says once, few, many or a class for expanded clones.

J gene | clone size | D gene | V gene | CDR3 DNA | CDR3 protein
TRBJ1-1 | NA | TRBD1 | TRBV2 | TGTGCCAGCAGCCCTAAGGTCAGGGGGCTCACTGAAGCTTTCTTT | CASSPKVRGLTEAFF
TRBJ1-2 | NA | TRBD1 | TRBV4-2 | TGTGCCAGCAGCCAAGAATTCGGGACAGGCATGTTCGGCTACACCTTC | CASSQEFGTGMFGYTF
TRBJ1-5 | NA | NA | TRBV15 | TGTGCCACCAGCAGAGAAGGGGGACGGAACAATCAGCCCCAGCATTTT | CATSREGGRNNQPQHF
TRBJ1-2 | NA | TRBD1 | TRBV18 | TGTGCCAGCTCACCCACTCTCAGGGGACAGGGAAGTGGTGGCTACACCTTC | CASSPTLRGQGSGGYTF
TRBJ1-2 | NA | NA | TRBV6-5 | TGTGCCAGCACGACTTCTCCGGGAGCGAGGGGCTACACCTTC | CASTTSPGARGYTF
TRBJ2-2 | NA | NA | TRBV6-5 | TGTGCCAGCAGTTACGCCCAGGGTAATACCGGGGAGCTGTTTTTT | CASSYAQGNTGELFF
TRBJ1-1 | NA | TRBD1 | TRBV15 | TGTGCCACCAGCGGGTACAGGGGAATGAACACTGAAGCTTTCTTT | CATSGYRGMNTEAFF
TRBJ2-3 | once | TRBD1 | TRBV7-9 | TGTGCCAGCAGCCCCCGGACAGGGGTCACAGATACGCAGTATTTT | CASSPRTGVTDTQYF
TRBJ1-2 | NA | NA | TRBV4-1 | TGCGCCAGCAGCCCCGGTAACTATGGCTACACCTTC | CASSPGNYGYTF
TRBJ1-1 | NA | NA | TRBV19 | TGTGCCAGTAGAAGACCTCAGGGGAGGGCTGAAGCTTTCTTT | CASRRPQGRAEAFF
TRBJ2-3 | NA | TRBD2 | TRBV5-1 | TGCGCCAGCAGCCATACTCGGACTAGCGGGGGGGCTTTTGAGACAGATACGCAGTATTTT | CASSHTRTSGGAFETDTQYF
TRBJ2-2 | NA | NA | TRBV19 | TGTGCCAGTAGTATTACAGGGCAATCCGGGGAGCTGTTTTTT | CASSITGQSGELFF
TRBJ1-2 | NA | NA | TRBV7-9 | TGTGCCAGCAGCTTAGGTGGAGGGGAACGTGGCTACACCTTC | CASSLGGGERGYTF
TRBJ1-6 | NA | NA | TRBV21-1 | TGTGCCAGCGGATATCGGACAGGGGGATTCAATTCACCCCTCCACTTT | CASGYRTGGFNSPLHF
TRBJ2-3 | NA | TRBD2 | TRBV7-3 | TGTGCCAGCAGCTTATTGGCTAGCGGGGGGGCAGATACGCAGTATTTT | CASSLLASGGADTQYF
TRBJ1-3 | NA | NA | TRBV9 | TGTGCCAGCAGCGTATCACTCTCTGGAAACACCATATATTTT | CASSVSLSGNTIYF
TRBJ1-2 | NA | TRBD1 | TRBV6-6 | TGTGCCAGCAGTTACTCTCAGTCAGGGGGCCCCTATGGCTACACCTTC | CASSYSQSGGPYGYTF
TRBJ1-4 | NA | NA | TRBV10-3 | TGTGCCATCAGTGAGCCGGGGTCCGGGGATGAAAAACTGTTTTTT | CAISEPGSGDEKLFF
TRBJ1-6 | NA | TRBD1 | TRBV7-3 | TGTGCCAGCAGCTTAAAAGGGCCGGGACAGGGTTTCTCACCCCTCCACTTT | CASSLKGPGQGFSPLHF
TRBJ2-3 | NA | TRBD2 | TRBV7-3 | TGTGCCAGCAGCTTATTTCCTAGCGGGCAGGGCACAGATACGCAGTATTTT | CASSLFPSGQGTDTQYF
TRBJ1-2 | NA | TRBD1 | TRBV5-1 | TGCGCCAGCAGCCTGGGGGACAGGGCGTCTTATGGCTACACCTTC | CASSLGDRASYGYTF
TRBJ1-3 | NA | NA | TRBV5-1 | TGCGCCAGCAGCCCGGCCGGCACAGGGTCTGGAAACACCATATATTTT | CASSPAGTGSGNTIYF
TRBJ1-5 | NA | NA | TRBV19 | TGTGCCAGTAAGAGTTACAATCAGCCCCAGCATTTT | CASKSYNQPQHF
TRBJ1-2 | NA | NA | TRBV5-1 | TGCGCCAGCAGCTTGGACGCAGGGGATGGCTACACCTTC | CASSLDAGDGYTF
TRBJ1-2 | NA | TRBD1 | TRBV5-6 | TGTGCCAGCAGCTCGTTAGACAGGGGCGAGGTCTTC | CASSSLDRGEVF
TRBJ1-1 | NA | NA | TRBV15 | TGTGCCACCGGCGCGGTGAACACTGAAGCTTTCTTT | CATGAVNTEAFF
TRBJ1-5 | few | NA | TRBV2 | TGTGCCAGCAGCAGGTCGTTGGATCAGCCCCAGCATTTT | CASSRSLDQPQHF
TRBJ1-2 | NA | TRBD1 | TRBV5-4 | TGTGCCAGCAGCTTTGCAGGGGGCAAAAATGGCTACACCTTC | CASSFAGGKNGYTF